This TCR beta chain is drawn from a study of blood T cell repertoires in COVID-19. Profiled with immunoSEQ multiplex PCR; TCRdb holds only in-frame clones, not every one. The sample records just under 250,000 clones, around 85% being singletons. V was clipped by 10 bases and J by 6 bases, with 13 bases between them. This CDR3 is 12 amino acids long. The germline V gene encodes CDR1 KGHSH and CDR2 LQKENI. Sequencing used peripheral blood. The source of this sequence is a woman in her twenties or thirties who had recovered from COVID-19. V gene TRBV18 combines with J gene TRBJ2-1; D ambiguous. CDR3 bases: TGTGCCACCCAAGCCGCCCTCAATGAGCAGTTCTTC. It yields the protein CATQAALNEQFF.